This record covers a single T cell receptor (beta chain). No cognate antigen has been identified for it. Qualities for individual bases were not recorded, and no much larger clone is one base off. V is cut back by 0 bases and J by 7 bases, with 16 bases in the junction unmatched. From the cysteine through the phenylalanine, the CDR3 covers 18 amino acids. The DNA shown is the 54-base CDR3, in frame from base 1. From the germline V gene (reference sequence), CDR1 is DFQATT and CDR2 is SNEGSKA. Library creation used PCR. The sequencing machine was an Illumina HiSeq 2500. TCR libraries were prepared with molecular barcoding, using unique molecular identifiers to normalize TCRbeta repertoire quantification. The public reads were quality trimmed at Q25 with fastp and then assembled into clones with MiXCR by TCRdb, keeping productive beta chains. Rows are unified per CDR3 protein, each entry keeping the most common DNA and genes. The sample records 670,000 or so distinct CDR3 sequences, over 10% of which are singletons. The ten largest make up around 0.8% of the sample.

According to the study, the label for this sample's treatment or condition signals: allogeneic hematopoietic cell transplantation with graft depleted of TCRalphabeta T cells and CD19 B cells. TCRalphabeta/CD19-depleted allogeneic hematopoietic cell grafts were given to the transplant recipients, all of whom were children. These data originate in a study of T-cell reconstitution after alpha-beta-depleted transplantation in children (dated by TCRdb to about 2016). Context from the whole study: Using TCR repertoire profiling, the study quantitatively followed how T-cell immune reconstitution unfolded in children after TCRalphabeta/CD19-depleted allogeneic hematopoietic cell transplantation.

Broader findings and caveats from the paper: In some patients, the high TCRbeta diversity seen at day 60 was put down to recipient T cells and intrathymic progenitors that had survived conditioning. The apparently early alphabetaT-cell count recovery about two months after transplant was reportedly dependent on only several hundred rapidly expanded clones derived from non-depleted graft cells. The frequencies of hyperexpanded clones fell over the following months, and after one year, T-cell counts and TCRbeta diversity were mostly attributed to newly produced T cells.

The sequence joins TRBV20-1 to TRBJ2-1, and TRBD2 matches 9 of the central bases. The source material was PBMCs, sampled before TCRalphabeta/CD19-depleted stem cell transplant. The receptor comes from a girl between 2 and 10 years old with congenital amegakaryocytic thrombocytopenia, due to receive a stem cell transplant. The DNA reads TGCAGTGCTAGAGATCTTCTGGAGCGTAGCGGGAGAGGAAATGAGCAGTTCTTC. This is translated as CSARDLLERSGRGNEQFF.